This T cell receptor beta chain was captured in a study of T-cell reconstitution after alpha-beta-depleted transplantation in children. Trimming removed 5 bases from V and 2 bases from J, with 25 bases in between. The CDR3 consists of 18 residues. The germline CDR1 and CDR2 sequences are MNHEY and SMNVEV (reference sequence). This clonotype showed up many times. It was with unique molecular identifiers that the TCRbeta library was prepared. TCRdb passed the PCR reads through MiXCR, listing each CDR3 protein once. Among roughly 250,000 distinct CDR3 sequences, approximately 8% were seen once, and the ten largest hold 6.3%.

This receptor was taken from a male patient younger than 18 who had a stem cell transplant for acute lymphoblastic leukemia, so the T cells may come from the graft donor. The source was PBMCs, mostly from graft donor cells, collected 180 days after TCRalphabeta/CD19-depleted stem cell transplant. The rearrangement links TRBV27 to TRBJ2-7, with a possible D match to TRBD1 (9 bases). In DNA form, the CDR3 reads TGTGCCAGCAGTCCTAGGACAGGGGCTAGCGGGCTTCCCTACGAGCAGTACTTC. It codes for CASSPRTGASGLPYEQYF.